Listed below are T cell receptor beta chains from one sample, sequenced in a study of Graves' ophthalmopathy and Graves' hyperthyroidism. TCRdb re-called the multiplex PCR reads through MiXCR, storing one row per CDR3 protein. The table lists roughly 400,000 distinct CDR3 sequences, 15% of them singletons, with about 7% in the top ten. The sample taken for sequencing was peripheral blood. Source of these receptors: a woman aged 18-29 years with stable Graves' hyperthyroidism. Each CDR3 is given with its conserved first and last residue. The order of the fields is D gene, clone size, J gene, V gene, CDR3 length, CDR3 protein, CDR3 DNA. D genes are given only for firm matches. Clone size is given for some rows only: seen once, a few or many times, or a class if the clone is expanded.

NA many TRBJ2-2 TRBV2 14 CASSEQARTGELFF TGTGCCAGCAGTGAACAGGCTCGCACCGGGGAGCTGTTTTTT
NA many TRBJ2-5 TRBV6-1 14 CASGLMEYQETQYF TGTGCCAGCGGCCTCATGGAGTACCAAGAGACCCAGTACTTC
NA many TRBJ2-6 TRBV27 17 CASSLSRAGSGANVLTF TGTGCCAGCAGTTTAAGTCGAGCGGGCTCTGGGGCCAACGTCCTGACTTTC
TRBD1 NA TRBJ1-1 TRBV27 16 CASSSLTGGGTTEASF TGTGCCAGCAGTTCCTTGACAGGGGGAGGGACCACTGAAGCTTCCTTT
NA many TRBJ1-1 TRBV12-3/TRBV12-4 14 CASSFGGSNTEAFF TGTGCCAGCAGTTTCGGGGGGTCGAACACTGAAGCTTTCTTT
NA many TRBJ1-2 TRBV9 13 CASSYTGSIGYTF TGTGCCAGCAGCTATACAGGGTCAATTGGCTACACCTTC
NA many TRBJ2-2 TRBV5-1 14 CASRWHENTGELFF TGCGCCAGCCGTTGGCACGAGAACACCGGGGAGCTGTTTTTT
TRBD1 many TRBJ1-2 TRBV6-2/TRBV6-3 14 CASSRDRVNYGYTF TGTGCCAGCAGCCGGGACAGGGTGAACTATGGCTACACCTTC
TRBD2 few TRBJ2-7 TRBV28 14 CASSFPSGRGEQYF TGTGCCAGCAGTTTCCCTAGCGGGAGGGGGGAGCAGTACTTC
NA many TRBJ2-7 TRBV29-1 14 CSPPFWSGGDEQYF TGCAGCCCACCTTTCTGGTCAGGAGGGGACGAGCAGTACTTC
NA many TRBJ2-2 TRBV12-3/TRBV12-4 14 CASILDSSNGELFF TGTGCCAGCATTCTGGACTCTTCTAATGGGGAGCTGTTTTTT
NA many TRBJ1-1 TRBV11-2 11 CASSLTAGAFF TGTGCCAGCAGCCTAACCGCGGGGGCTTTCTTT
NA NA TRBJ2-7 TRBV20-1 14 CSAMDPMATYEQYF TGCAGTGCCATGGACCCGATGGCGACCTACGAGCAGTACTTC
NA many TRBJ2-2 TRBV9 14 CASSVWDNTGELFF TGTGCCAGCAGCGTATGGGACAACACCGGGGAGCTGTTTTTT
NA many TRBJ2-5 TRBV5-1 15 CASSFVGGGGETQYF TGCGCCAGCAGCTTCGTCGGGGGAGGAGGAGAGACCCAGTACTTC
NA many TRBJ1-1 TRBV2 13 CASSGLYRVDAFF TGTGCCAGCAGTGGGCTTTACAGAGTAGACGCTTTCTTT
TRBD1 many TRBJ2-4 TRBV7-2 14 CASSHDRVKNIQYF TGTGCCAGCAGCCATGACAGGGTCAAAAACATTCAGTACTTC
TRBD1 many TRBJ1-2 TRBV12-3/TRBV12-4 16 CASSSRTGGLDYGYTF TGTGCCAGCAGTTCGCGGACAGGGGGATTGGACTATGGCTACACCTTC
NA many TRBJ2-7 TRBV5-5 12 CASTGRDYEQYF TGTGCCAGCACCGGACGGGACTACGAGCAGTACTTC
NA many TRBJ1-2 TRBV2 13 CASSAGRLYGYTF TGTGCCAGCAGCGCGGGACGGCTCTATGGCTACACCTTC
NA NA TRBJ2-4 TRBV11-2 16 CASSPYQQVTKNIKYF TGTGCCAGCAGCCCCTACCAACAGGTTACCAAAAACATTAAGTACTTC
NA many TRBJ1-1 TRBV7-9 14 CASSLDYLNTEAFF TGTGCCAGCAGCTTGGACTACTTGAACACTGAAGCTTTCTTT
NA many TRBJ1-3 TRBV19 15 CASSIDRYSGNTIYF TGTGCCAGTAGTATCGACAGATACTCTGGAAACACCATATATTTT
NA many TRBJ2-2 TRBV12-3/TRBV12-4 10 CASRAGELFF TGTGCCAGCCGAGCCGGGGAGCTGTTTTTT
TRBD1 NA TRBJ1-2 TRBV12-3/TRBV12-4 14 CASSLDRGTYGYTF TGTGCCAGCAGTCTGGACAGGGGGACCTATGGCTACACCTTC
TRBD1 few TRBJ1-1 TRBV18 15 CASSPSAQGDAEAFF TGTGCCAGCTCACCATCGGCGCAGGGGGACGCTGAAGCTTTCTTT
TRBD1 once TRBJ1-2 TRBV6-2/TRBV6-3 14 CASSYWGTGYGYTF TGTGCCAGCAGTTACTGGGGGACAGGGTATGGCTACACCTTC
TRBD1 many TRBJ1-3 TRBV6-2/TRBV6-3 18 CASSLGQGLKGSGNTIYF TGTGCCAGCAGCCTAGGACAGGGGCTAAAGGGCTCTGGAAACACCATATATTTT
TRBD1 NA TRBJ1-1 TRBV29-1 15 CSVEDWDREHTEAFF TGCAGCGTTGAAGATTGGGACAGGGAGCACACTGAAGCTTTCTTT
NA many TRBJ1-5 TRBV5-1 16 CASSLAPGTPNQPQHF TGCGCCAGCAGCTTGGCCCCGGGGACTCCCAATCAGCCCCAGCATTTT
NA many TRBJ1-6 TRBV5-1 14 CASSWDTDVLPLHF TGCGCCAGCAGCTGGGACACCGATGTCCTACCCCTCCACTTT
TRBD1 many TRBJ1-5 TRBV19 14 CASSTRQGEQPQHF TGTGCCAGTAGTACCCGACAGGGCGAACAGCCCCAGCATTTT
NA many TRBJ2-7 TRBV19 14 CASSRPDISYEQYF TGTGCCAGTAGTCGCCCGGACATTTCCTACGAGCAGTACTTC
NA many TRBJ2-4 TRBV28 15 CASREYNLAKNIQYF TGTGCCAGCAGGGAATACAACCTAGCCAAAAACATTCAGTACTTC